The clone carrying this T cell receptor beta chain has at least ten counts. This entry belongs to a study of spatial heterogeneity in lung cancer. Study details: Around two years after resection was the median timing of the follow-up PBMC samples, which were sequenced when available. The study observed each unique TCR and UMI combination more than ten times on average in raw reads.

Single TCR cDNA molecules each had their own unique molecular identifier. Each CDR3 protein is one row after TCRdb ran MiXCR on the 5' RACE reads. This sample carries under 20,000 distinct CDR3 sequences, 9% to 10% of them seen once, and the ten largest clones take 36%. Time point meaning: blood at routine non-recurrence follow-up after resection. Sequencing of whole RNA from tumor, nontumor lung or frozen PBMC involved no sorting. The sequence derives from a female donor with early-stage non-small cell lung cancer. Sequenced here: PBMCs, sampled at follow-up.

This chain's CDR3 is CASAMFPEDTQYF. CDR3 nucleotides: TGTGCCAGCGCGATGTTCCCGGAGGATACGCAGTATTTT. The chain has TRBV18 and TRBJ2-3; D gene ambiguous. This CDR3 contains 13 residues. Trimming cost V 8 bases and J 6 bases, with 15 bases left between them. Germline V gene sequence: CDR1 KGHSH, CDR2 LQKENI.